The clone carrying this TCR beta chain was counted between two and nine times. Antigen unknown. This CDR3 has 14 residues. A 5'RACE reaction primed in the constant segment made cDNA libraries of TCR alpha and TCR beta, and these carried sample barcodes and UMIs. TCRdb used MiXCR to reprocess the 5' RACE reads, holding one entry per CDR3 protein. The table shows roughly 86,000 distinct CDR3 sequences, with around 13% occurring only once. This entry comes from a study of T-cell memory formation after mild COVID-19. Overall study context: TCR clusters were largely donor specific. Findings and caveats of the study: A second wave expanding day 15 to 37 was CD4+-biased; contracting clones were balanced. Mainly in CM and EM were contracting CD4+ clones; CD8+ were in EMRA.

The sequence was collected from an adult woman who had mild COVID-19 (a few samples of this study predate the infection). Cell type and time point are not known. This chain joins TRBV21-1 and TRBJ1-2. TRBV21-1 is a pseudogene segment. Sequences were obtained from PBMCs or a T cell subset sorted from them (not recorded which). CDR3 DNA sequence: TGTGCCAGCAGCCGAAACGTAAGGGCTAATGGCTACACCTTC. This codes for CASSRNVRANGYTF.